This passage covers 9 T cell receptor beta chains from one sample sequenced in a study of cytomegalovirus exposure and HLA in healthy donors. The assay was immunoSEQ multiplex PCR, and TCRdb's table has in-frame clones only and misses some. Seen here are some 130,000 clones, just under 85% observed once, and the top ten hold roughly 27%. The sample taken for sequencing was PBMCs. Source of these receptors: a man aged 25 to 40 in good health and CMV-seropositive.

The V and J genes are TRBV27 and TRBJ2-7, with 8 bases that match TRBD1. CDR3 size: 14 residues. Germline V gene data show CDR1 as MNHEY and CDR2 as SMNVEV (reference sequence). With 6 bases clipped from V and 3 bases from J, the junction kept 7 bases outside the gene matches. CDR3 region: CASSGTGGGYEQYF. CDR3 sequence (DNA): TGTGCCAGCAGCGGGACAGGTGGAGGCTACGAGCAGTACTTC.

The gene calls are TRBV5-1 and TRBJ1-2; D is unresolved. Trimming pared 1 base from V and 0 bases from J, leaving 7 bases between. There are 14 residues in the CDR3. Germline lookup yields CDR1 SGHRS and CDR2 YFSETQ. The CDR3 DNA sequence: TGCGCCAGCAGCTTGACAGAGCCTAACTATGGCTACACCTTC. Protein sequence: CASSLTEPNYGYTF.

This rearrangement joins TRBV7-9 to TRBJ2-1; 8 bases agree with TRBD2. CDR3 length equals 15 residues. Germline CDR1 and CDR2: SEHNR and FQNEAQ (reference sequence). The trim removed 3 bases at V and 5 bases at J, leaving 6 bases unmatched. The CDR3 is CASSFPGLVNNEQFF. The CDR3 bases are TGTGCCAGCAGCTTCCCGGGACTAGTTAACAATGAGCAGTTCTTC.

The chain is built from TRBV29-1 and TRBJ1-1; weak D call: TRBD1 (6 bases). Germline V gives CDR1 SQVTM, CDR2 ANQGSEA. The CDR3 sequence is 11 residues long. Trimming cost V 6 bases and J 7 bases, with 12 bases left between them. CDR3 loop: CSVPGGLEAFF. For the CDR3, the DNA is TGCAGCGTGCCGGGGGGGCTTGAAGCTTTCTTT.

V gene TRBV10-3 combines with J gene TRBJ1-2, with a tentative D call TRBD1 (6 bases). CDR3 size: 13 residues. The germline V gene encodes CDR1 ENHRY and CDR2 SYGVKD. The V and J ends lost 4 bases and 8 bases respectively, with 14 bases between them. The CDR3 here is CAISGGQSGGYTF. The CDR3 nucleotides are TGTGCCATCAGTGGAGGACAGTCTGGCGGCTACACCTTC.

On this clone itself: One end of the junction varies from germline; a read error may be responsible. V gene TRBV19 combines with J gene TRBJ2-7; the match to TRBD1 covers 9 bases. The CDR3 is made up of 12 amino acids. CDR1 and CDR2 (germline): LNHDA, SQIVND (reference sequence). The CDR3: CASSSSTGGRNF. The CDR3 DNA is TGTGCCAGTAGTAGCTCGACAGGGGGAAGGAACTTC.

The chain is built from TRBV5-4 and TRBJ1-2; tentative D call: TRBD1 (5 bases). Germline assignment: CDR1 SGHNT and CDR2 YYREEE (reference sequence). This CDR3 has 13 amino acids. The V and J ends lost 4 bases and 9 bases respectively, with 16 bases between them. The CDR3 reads CASSLGRELSYTF. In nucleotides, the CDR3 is TGTGCCAGCAGCCTGGGGCGTGAACTAAGCTACACCTTC.

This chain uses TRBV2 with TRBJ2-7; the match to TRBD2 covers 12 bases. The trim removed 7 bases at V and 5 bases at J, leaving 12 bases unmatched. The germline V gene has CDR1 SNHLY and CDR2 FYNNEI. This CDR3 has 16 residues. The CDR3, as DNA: TGTGCCAGCACCGGAAACCTAGCGGGAGGGCCCAACGAGCAGTACTTC. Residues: CASTGNLAGGPNEQYF.

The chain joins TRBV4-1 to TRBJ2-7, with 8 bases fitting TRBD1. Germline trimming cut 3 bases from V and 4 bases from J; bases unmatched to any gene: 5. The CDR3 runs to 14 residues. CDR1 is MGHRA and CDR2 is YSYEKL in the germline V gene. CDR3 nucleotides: TGCGCCAGCAGCCACGTCGGACAGGGTTACGAGCAGTACTTC. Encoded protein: CASSHVGQGYEQYF.